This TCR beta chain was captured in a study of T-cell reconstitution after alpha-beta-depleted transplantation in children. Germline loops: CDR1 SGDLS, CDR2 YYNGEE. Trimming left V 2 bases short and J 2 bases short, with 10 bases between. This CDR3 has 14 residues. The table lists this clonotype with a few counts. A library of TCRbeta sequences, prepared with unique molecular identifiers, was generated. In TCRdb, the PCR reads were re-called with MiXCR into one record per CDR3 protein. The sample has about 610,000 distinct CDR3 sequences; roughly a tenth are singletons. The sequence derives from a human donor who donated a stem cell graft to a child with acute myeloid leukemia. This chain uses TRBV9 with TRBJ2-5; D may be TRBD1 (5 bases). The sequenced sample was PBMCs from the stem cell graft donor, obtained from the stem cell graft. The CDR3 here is CASSVDSQQETQYF. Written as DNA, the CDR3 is TGTGCCAGCAGCGTTGACAGCCAACAAGAGACCCAGTACTTC.